This T cell receptor (beta chain) was recorded in a study of OX40 agonist ivuxolimab in advanced cancers. With 3 bases clipped from V and 8 bases from J, the junction kept 7 bases outside the gene matches. Germline assignment: CDR1 MDHEN and CDR2 SYDVKM. The CDR3 contains 15 residues. Points on this clone: Its antigen is not known.

TCRdb's copy holds only in-frame clones and misses some; the assay was immunoSEQ multiplex PCR. The sample yields over 55,000 clones, more than 65% seen once. Study-wide points: With doses of 0.1 to 3.0 mg/kg, CD4+ and CD8+ blood T cells had undergone clonal expansion by week 6.

This chain uses TRBV28 with TRBJ1-4; 9 bases are a match to TRBD1. This clonotype originated in an adult with an advanced solid tumor such as melanoma, head and neck, liver or kidney cancer. The material was CD4+ or CD8+ T cells sorted from blood, obtained in a trial of the OX40 agonist ivuxolimab. The CDR3 coding sequence is TGTGCCAGCAGTTTCGCGGACAGGGGACGAGAAAAACTGTTTTTT. Translation: CASSFADRGREKLFF.